The T cell receptor (beta chain) under discussion was sequenced for a study of monozygotic twins with cystic fibrosis. About the research overall: Library input was around 3.1 micrograms of fragmented DNA, with roughly 14 PCR cycles.

The repertoire was sequenced with immunoSEQ multiplex PCR; TCRdb's copy has only in-frame clones and lacks some. Found here are some 35,000 clones, approximately 65% of them singletons; the top ten hold over 0.75%. Regarding this clone: Its target is not known.

Study-wide results and limits: Nucleotide-identical clonotype sharing was significantly higher within monozygotic CF twin pairs than between unrelated CF individuals. J usage was most co-twin-similar in 8 of 16 pairs, V in 13. Clonality was generally low (median about 0.0097), higher in the most severe patients.

Per germline, CDR1 SGHTA and CDR2 FQGNSA. The V gene end was trimmed by 3 bases and the J gene end by 5 bases; junction bases not matched to a gene: 1. The CDR3 has 13 residues. The TCR was taken from a girl between 10 and 17 years old with cystic fibrosis. The chain links TRBV7-2 to TRBJ2-5; 9 positions match TRBD2. The sample consisted of blood. The CDR3 loop reads CASSFSGSETQYF. In DNA form, the CDR3 reads TGTGCCAGCAGCTTTAGCGGGAGCGAGACCCAGTACTTC.